These T cell receptor beta chains were read from a single sample in a study of blood T cell repertoires in COVID-19. The table came from immunoSEQ multiplex PCR; TCRdb's copy has only in-frame clones and leaves some out. The table lists about 190,000 clones, about 83% of them singletons. The sequencing sample was made of peripheral blood. These receptors all stem from a woman aged 18 to 35 who had recovered from COVID-19. The CDR3 runs from the conserved cysteine through the conserved F or W. A D gene is named only where the DNA matches it firmly. Only part of the rows carry a size: once, few, many, or a class if the clone is expanded.

>TRBJ1-2|TRBV14|TRBD1|.
TGTGCCAGCAGCCAAGATTGGGGACAGGGGGACTATGGCTACACCTTC
CASSQDWGQGDYGYTF
>TRBJ2-1|TRBV6-6|TRBD2|.
TGTGCCAGCCGACAAAGGACTAGCGGACTGTACAATGAGCAGTTCTTC
CASRQRTSGLYNEQFF
>TRBJ2-3|TRBV20-1|.|.
TGCAGTGCTAGTCGCCCGTTAGACACAGATACGCAGTATTTT
CSASRPLDTDTQYF
>TRBJ1-3|TRBV5-5|.|.
TGTGCCAGCAGCGTATACAGGGACTCTGGAAACACCATATATTTT
CASSVYRDSGNTIYF
>TRBJ1-1|TRBV11-3|.|.
TGTGCCAGCAGCTTAGGAGGGAACACTGAAGCTTTCTTT
CASSLGGNTEAFF
>TRBJ1-4|TRBV27|.|.
TGTGCCAGCACCAAAATCGGGGGAAGGGGTGAAAAACTGTTTTTT
CASTKIGGRGEKLFF
>TRBJ1-4|TRBV29-1|TRBD1|.
TGCAGCGTATACAGGGGGCTGGGTGAAAAACTGTTTTTT
CSVYRGLGEKLFF
>TRBJ2-3|TRBV7-8|.|.
TGTGCCAGCAGCTTAGAACTAGCCACAGATACGCAGTATTTT
CASSLELATDTQYF
>TRBJ2-7|TRBV5-4|.|.
TGTGCCAGCAGCTTGCGGACAGCTCCCGAGCAGTACTTC
CASSLRTAPEQYF
>TRBJ1-6|TRBV29-1|.|.
TGCAGCGTTGACAGAAACTCTAGCTCCTATAATTCACCCCTCCACTTT
CSVDRNSSSYNSPLHF
>TRBJ2-7|TRBV18|TRBD2|.
TGTGCCAGCTCATCGCAACTAGCGGGGGAGTACGAGCAGTACTTC
CASSSQLAGEYEQYF
>TRBJ1-1|TRBV27|.|.
TGTGCCAGCAGTTTGAGACAGGAATTCACTGAAGCTTTCTTT
CASSLRQEFTEAFF
>TRBJ1-2|TRBV28|.|.
TGTGCCAGCAGTCCCCCCCCAGGGTATGGCTACACCTTC
CASSPPPGYGYTF
>TRBJ2-1|TRBV5-1|.|.
TGCGCCAGCAGCTTGTACTGGCGGAAGAAGGACAATGAGCAGTTCTTC
CASSLYWRKKDNEQFF
>TRBJ2-1|TRBV19|TRBD2|.
TGTGCCAGTAGTATAGATTGGACTAGCGGGGGGGCCTGGAATGAGCAGTTCTTC
CASSIDWTSGGAWNEQFF
>TRBJ2-7|TRBV2|.|.
TGTGCCAGCAGTGCCCAGTCCTACGAGCAGTACTTC
CASSAQSYEQYF
>TRBJ2-2|TRBV24-1|.|.
TGTGCCACCAGTGTCTCGAACACCGGGGAGCTGTTTTTT
CATSVSNTGELFF
>TRBJ2-5|TRBV7-3|TRBD2|.
TGTGCCAGCAGCTTTAGCGGGAGGAGGCAAGAGACCCAGTACTTC
CASSFSGRRQETQYF
>TRBJ1-2|TRBV11-2|.|.
TGTGCCAGCAGCTCGGTGCGGGTTTTCTATGGCTACACCTTC
CASSSVRVFYGYTF
>TRBJ1-4|TRBV19|.|.
TGTGCCAGTAGTATCGGGGGTCGAAATGAAAAACTGTTTTTT
CASSIGGRNEKLFF
>TRBJ2-3|TRBV5-5|TRBD1|.
TGTGCCAGCAGCTCAGGGACAGGGCTAGATACGCAGTATTTT
CASSSGTGLDTQYF
>TRBJ1-1|TRBV19|TRBD1|.
TGTGCCAGTAGTATAGAGGGGGCTACAGGGGCTGAAGCTTTCTTT
CASSIEGATGAEAFF
>TRBJ2-7|TRBV14|.|few
TGTGCCAGCAGCCACCCGTCCGAGCAGTACTTC
CASSHPSEQYF
>TRBJ2-1|TRBV4-1|.|.
TGCGCCAGCAGCCAAGGGGGGGACCCCAATGAGCAGTTCTTC
CASSQGGDPNEQFF
>TRBJ2-5|TRBV27|.|.
TGTGCCAGCAGTCCCCTGGGAGAACAAGAGACCCAGTACTTC
CASSPLGEQETQYF
>TRBJ2-3|TRBV7-2|TRBD1|.
TGTGCCAGCAGCTTCAAGGGACAGGGGGCTACAGATACGCAGTATTTT
CASSFKGQGATDTQYF
>TRBJ2-5|TRBV2|TRBD2|.
TGTGCCAGCACTTTACTAGCGGGAGAAGAGACCCAGTACTTC
CASTLLAGEETQYF
>TRBJ1-1|TRBV18|.|.
TGTGCCAGCTCACTAAATTTGAACACTGAAGCTTTCTTT
CASSLNLNTEAFF
>TRBJ1-4|TRBV19|TRBD1|.
TGTGCCAGTAGTGCCGGGACAGTTAATGAAAAACTGTTTTTT
CASSAGTVNEKLFF
>TRBJ1-3|TRBV5-1|.|.
TGCGCCAGCAGCTTGGAAGGCGGGAGTGGAAACACCATATATTTT
CASSLEGGSGNTIYF
>TRBJ1-2|TRBV7-2|TRBD1|.
TGTGCCAGCAGCCGCAGCCCCACAGGGGGTGGCTACACCTTC
CASSRSPTGGGYTF
>TRBJ2-2|TRBV23-1|TRBD1|.
TGCGCCAGCAGTCACCCTGACAGGGACACCGGGGAGCTGTTTTTT
CASSHPDRDTGELFF
>TRBJ1-3|TRBV9|.|.
TGTGCCAGCAGCGTAGGGGGCGCGACTGGAAACACCATATATTTT
CASSVGGATGNTIYF
>TRBJ2-3|TRBV7-8|TRBD2|.
TGTGCCAGCAGCTCCGGGACTAGCGGCGGCTCAGATACGCAGTATTTT
CASSSGTSGGSDTQYF
>TRBJ2-1|TRBV15|TRBD2|.
TGTGCCACCAGCAGCACTAGCGGGGGGGCCTGGAATGAGCAGTTCTTC
CATSSTSGGAWNEQFF
>TRBJ1-2|TRBV6-1|.|.
TGTGCCAGCAGTGAAGCAGGGCAGGGCTTTGGCTACACCTTC
CASSEAGQGFGYTF
>TRBJ1-5|TRBV19|.|few
TGTGCCAGTAGTATAACAGGGAATCAGCCCCAGCATTTT
CASSITGNQPQHF
>TRBJ1-1|TRBV4-3|TRBD1|.
TGCGCCAGCAGCCAAGATTTAAGACAGGGAACCTTAAACACTGAAGCTTTCTTT
CASSQDLRQGTLNTEAFF
>TRBJ2-5|TRBV5-6|.|.
TGTGCCAGCAGCTTGGGTATACAAGAGACCCAGTACTTC
CASSLGIQETQYF
>TRBJ2-3|TRBV5-1|.|.
TGCGCCAGCAGCTTTAAAGGCCGACTCAGCACAGATACGCAGTATTTT
CASSFKGRLSTDTQYF
>TRBJ2-1|TRBV29-1|.|.
TGCAGCGTTGGACGCGGGTCGAATGAGCAGTTCTTC
CSVGRGSNEQFF
>TRBJ2-2|TRBV12-3/TRBV12-4|.|.
TGTGCCAGCTTAAGCACGAACACCGGGGAGCTGTTTTTT
CASLSTNTGELFF
>TRBJ2-5|TRBV3-1/TRBV3-2|.|once
TGTGCCAGCAGCCCCGGACAGACCAAAGAGACCCAGTACTTC
CASSPGQTKETQYF
>TRBJ1-5|TRBV5-5|TRBD1|.
TGTGCCAGCAGCTATACGGGACAGGGAGCCTTCAATCAGCCCCAGCATTTT
CASSYTGQGAFNQPQHF
>TRBJ2-1|TRBV19|.|.
TGTGCCAGTAGCGTCTTTTCGGGAGCCAATGAGCAGTTCTTC
CASSVFSGANEQFF
>TRBJ1-2|TRBV7-2|TRBD1|.
TGTGCCAGCAGCTCCCCGGACAGGGGGCGGGGTGGCTACACCTTC
CASSSPDRGRGGYTF
>TRBJ1-3|TRBV18|.|.
TGTGCCAGCTCACCACGGACAGTGGACTCTGGAAACACCATATATTTT
CASSPRTVDSGNTIYF
>TRBJ2-3|TRBV19|TRBD2|.
TGTGCCACCTCACGGACTAGCGGGGGGCCGGATACGCAGTATTTT
CATSRTSGGPDTQYF
>TRBJ1-2|TRBV4-3|.|.
TGCGCCAGCAGCCAATATACGGACAGTTATGGCTACACCTTC
CASSQYTDSYGYTF
>TRBJ1-1|TRBV19|TRBD1|.
TGTGCCAGTAGTATAGGGGACAGGCCCGACCAGAACACTGAAGCTTTCTTT
CASSIGDRPDQNTEAFF
>TRBJ1-5|TRBV5-1|.|.
TGCGCCAGTCCACACCCGTCAGTGGAGGGACGCAATCAGCCCCAGCATTTT
CASPHPSVEGRNQPQHF
>TRBJ1-5|TRBV19|.|.
TGTGCCAGTGCGCAGGGGAGTCAGCCCCAGCATTTT
CASAQGSQPQHF
>TRBJ2-5|TRBV18|.|.
TGTGCCAGCTCACCACCGGGCAGGGGAGAGACCCAGTACTTC
CASSPPGRGETQYF
>TRBJ1-6|TRBV12-3/TRBV12-4|.|.
TGTGCCAGCAGTTCCTACAATTCACCCCTCCACTTT
CASSSYNSPLHF